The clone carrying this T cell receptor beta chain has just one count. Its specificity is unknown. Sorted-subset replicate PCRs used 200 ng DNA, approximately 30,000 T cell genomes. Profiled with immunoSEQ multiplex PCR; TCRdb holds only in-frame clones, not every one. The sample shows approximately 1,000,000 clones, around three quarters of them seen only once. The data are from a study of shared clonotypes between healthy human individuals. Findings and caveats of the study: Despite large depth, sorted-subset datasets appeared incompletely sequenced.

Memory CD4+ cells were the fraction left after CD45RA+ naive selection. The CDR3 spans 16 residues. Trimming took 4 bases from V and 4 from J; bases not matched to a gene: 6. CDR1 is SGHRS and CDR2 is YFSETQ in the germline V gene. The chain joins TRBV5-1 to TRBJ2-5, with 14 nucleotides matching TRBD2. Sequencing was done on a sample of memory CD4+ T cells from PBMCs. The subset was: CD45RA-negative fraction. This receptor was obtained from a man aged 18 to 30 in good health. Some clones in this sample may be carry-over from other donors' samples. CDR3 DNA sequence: TGCGCCAGCAGCCGAAAGACTAGCGGGAGGGGAGAGACCCAGTACTTC. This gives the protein CASSRKTSGRGETQYF.